This T cell receptor (beta chain) was found in a study of blood T cell repertoires in COVID-19. Study-wide context: Collection of acute and convalescent COVID-19 samples took place in the United States, Italy and Spain. T cells, B-cell-depleted T cells, or PBMCs supplied cDNA or gDNA.

In the original workflow: Amplification of reference gene primers was used by the study to estimate nucleated cell counts. The method was immunoSEQ multiplex PCR; TCRdb's version includes in-frame clones alone and lacks a portion of them. That table furnishes V, J and clone size, whereas the DNA furnished D and trimming. The table lists some 260,000 clones, roughly 84% of them singletons. The CDR3 covers 15 residues. Trimming pared 4 bases from V and 0 bases from J, leaving 10 bases between. Germline-derived CDR1 and CDR2 are SGHRS and YFSETQ. This sequence was found in a woman aged 40 to 49 with active or convalescent COVID-19. The chain recombines TRBV5-1 with TRBJ2-2; tentatively, D is TRBD1 (5 bases). Input material: peripheral blood. CDR3 in DNA: TGCGCCAGCAGCACGGACACCCCGAACACCGGGGAGCTGTTTTTT. This sequence encodes CASSTDTPNTGELFF.